The 5 T cell receptor beta chains given below trace back to one sample, sequenced in a study of blood T cell repertoires in COVID-19. The repertoire was sequenced with immunoSEQ multiplex PCR; TCRdb's copy has only in-frame clones and lacks some. The table lists roughly 200,000 clones, 65% to 90% of them singletons. The specimen was PBMCs or T cells enriched from blood (not recorded which). Receptors were obtained from a woman between 35 and 50 years old with acute COVID-19.

The rearrangement uses TRBV3-1 (or the pseudogene TRBV3-2) and TRBJ2-2; 8 nucleotides match TRBD2. Germline V lookup: CDR1 LGHDT, CDR2 YNNKEL (reference sequence). This CDR3 has 22 residues. The V gene end was trimmed by 1 base and the J gene end by 5 bases; junction bases not matched to a gene: 24. CDR3 in DNA: TGTGCCAGCAGCCAAGGGGACGTGGGGCAGGGTGGCGGTTTAGCGGGGACCGGGGAGCTGTTTTTT. It translates to CASSQGDVGQGGGLAGTGELFF.

V usage is TRBV21-1 and J usage is TRBJ1-1. TRBV21-1 is a listed pseudogene. There are 16 residues in the CDR3. This CDR3 reads CASSKRSAEGWTEAFF. The CDR3 region has the DNA TGTGCCAGCAGCAAAAGGAGCGCCGAGGGATGGACTGAAGCTTTCTTT.

The rearrangement uses TRBV4-2 and TRBJ1-4; D possibly corresponds to TRBD1 (6 bases). Germline CDR1 reads LGHNA; CDR2 reads YNFKEQ. This CDR3 is built from 18 residues. Trimming took 2 bases from V and 1 from J, leaving 17 bases between them. CDR3 coding DNA: TGTGCCAGCAGCCAAAACCGGCTGGGACAACTAACTAATGAAAAACTGTTTTTT. It specifies CASSQNRLGQLTNEKLFF.

The chain uses TRBV28 and TRBJ1-2; 7 bases align to TRBD1. The germline gives CDR1 MDHEN, CDR2 SYDVKM. V was pared by 2 bases and J by 6 bases, with 9 bases of the junction left unmatched. The CDR3 covers 15 residues. CDR3 DNA: TGTGCCAGCAGTTTAAAAGGGGGCCCCCTTCATGGCTACACCTTC. Its translation: CASSLKGGPLHGYTF.

The genes are TRBV29-1 and TRBJ2-7, with 11 positions matching TRBD2. Germline V gene lookup returns CDR1 SQVTM and CDR2 ANQGSEA. V lost 1 base and J lost 3; bases outside the gene matches: 8. There are 16 residues in the CDR3. This CDR3 is CSVEGVAGGPGYEQYF. The CDR3 region has the DNA TGCAGCGTTGAAGGTGTAGCGGGAGGGCCGGGCTACGAGCAGTACTTC.